The 30 T cell receptor beta chains given below trace back to one sample, sequenced in a study of regulatory T cells in long-lasting Graves disease. Time point denoted: newly diagnosed GD, antithyroid drugs for less than 3 months. RNA isolated from PBMCs was used to make the TCR library. CDR3-region Arm-PCR and iRepertoire HTBI primers produced the TCR beta libraries. MiXCR was run by TCRdb on the multiplex PCR reads, yielding one entry per CDR3 protein. The sample lists roughly 420,000 distinct CDR3 sequences, approximately 14% occurring once. These records were also assigned to another study, of T cells in Graves' hyperthyroidism and ophthalmopathy.

The sample in question was peripheral blood mononuclear cells (PBMCs), obtained at new diagnosis, from a patient treated with antithyroid drugs. Every receptor here comes from a woman in her forties or fifties with Graves disease.

This clonotype was found a few times. V gene TRBV19 combines with J gene TRBJ2-7; the match to TRBD1 covers 10 bases. The CDR3 is 14 residues long. Germline assignment: CDR1 LNHDA and CDR2 SQIVND (reference sequence). V lost 7 bases, J lost 2 bases, and 5 bases stayed unmatched. Here the CDR3 DNA reads TGTGCCAGTAACCCGGGACAGGGGACCTACGAGCAGTACTTC. It codes for CASNPGQGTYEQYF.

This clonotype was counted between two and nine times. J is TRBJ2-1 and V is TRBV7-9, with TRBD2 identical over 8 bases. Germline loops: CDR1 SEHNR, CDR2 FQNEAQ (reference sequence). J gave up 0 bases and V 5 bases, and 9 bases lay outside the gene matches. The CDR3 loop spans 17 amino acids. CDR3 region: CASSPPSGSSSYNEQFF. The CDR3 bases are TGTGCCAGCAGCCCCCCTAGCGGGTCGAGCTCCTACAATGAGCAGTTCTTC.

This clonotype has ten or more counts. This chain joins TRBV28 and TRBJ1-5, with TRBD1 matching 8 bases. The CDR3 spans 15 residues. The germline CDR1 and CDR2 sequences are MDHEN and SYDVKM. V was pared by 5 bases and J by 4 bases, with 7 bases of the junction left unmatched. This CDR3 is CASSLQGAWNQPQHF. Here the CDR3 DNA reads TGTGCCAGCAGTCTCCAGGGGGCGTGGAATCAGCCCCAGCATTTT. Full variable domain (remainder filled in from reference TRBV28 and TRBJ1-5): DVKVTQSSRYLVKRTGEKVFLECVQDMDHENMFWYRQDPGLGLRLIYFSYDVKMKEKGDIPEGYSVSREKKERFSLILESASTNQTSMYLCASSLQGAWNQPQHFGDGTRLSIL.

This clonotype was recorded at least ten times. The J gene is TRBJ1-1, the V gene TRBV29-1; D gene uncertain. V lost 6 bases, J lost 0 bases, and 11 bases lay in between. Per the germline V gene, CDR1 is SQVTM and CDR2 is ANQGSEA. The CDR3 is 13 residues long. DNA of the CDR3: TGCAGCGTGGCACGGCAGATGAACACTGAAGCTTTCTTT. It translates to CSVARQMNTEAFF.

This clonotype showed up just a few times. The chain employs TRBV28 and TRBJ2-7, with D maybe TRBD1 (5 bases). In germline, CDR1 is MDHEN, CDR2 SYDVKM. V lost 8 bases and J lost 3, with 14 bases in between. The CDR3 totals 13 residues. The CDR3 region is CASQDRQIYEQYF. For the CDR3, the DNA is TGTGCCAGCCAAGACAGACAGATCTACGAGCAGTACTTC.

This clonotype occurred many times. CDR3 protein: CASSLWDREEETQYF. CDR3 coding DNA: TGTGCCAGCAGTCTCTGGGACAGGGAGGAAGAGACCCAGTACTTC. The rearrangement uses TRBV12-3 or TRBV12-4 and TRBJ2-5; 9 bases match TRBD1. Unmatched junction bases numbered 7, after V lost 5 bases and J lost 3 bases. There are 15 residues in the CDR3.

A note on this clonotype: This may stem from a read error, because a much larger clone lies one nucleotide away. The V and J genes are TRBV12-3 or TRBV12-4 and TRBJ1-1; no definite D call. This CDR3 has 15 residues. The CDR3 protein is CASGFLGNSGAEAFF. The CDR3 region has the DNA TGTGCCAGCGGTTTTTTGGGGAACTCTGGCGCTGAAGCTTTCTTT.

This clonotype occurred a few times. This chain links TRBV28 with TRBJ2-2; 11 positions agree with TRBD1. Trimming at V came to 9 bases and at J to 6 bases, leaving 6 bases not matched to a gene. The CDR3 is 14 amino acids. In germline, CDR1 is MDHEN, CDR2 SYDVKM. This CDR3 is CASEPGQGAGELFF. The CDR3 nucleotides are TGTGCCAGTGAGCCGGGACAGGGGGCCGGGGAGCTGTTTTTT.

About this clonotype itself: The CDR3 does not close with the conserved phenylalanine or tryptophan, likely indicating a read error. CDR3 residues: CASSQDPTASNQPQHS. The CDR3 DNA reads as TGCGCCAGCAGCCAAGATCCGACAGCTAGCAATCAGCCCCAGCATTCT. The chain employs TRBV4-1 and TRBJ1-5, with D possibly being TRBD1 (5 bases). The CDR3 covers 16 residues. Looked up from germline, CDR1 is MGHRA and CDR2 is YSYEKL. V dropped 0 bases and J dropped 0 bases, with 9 bases sitting between them.

The chain uses TRBV7-9 and TRBJ1-1, with 9 bases aligning to TRBD1. V was clipped by 5 bases and J by 3 bases; unmatched bases: 4. Per germline, CDR1 SEHNR and CDR2 FQNEAQ (reference sequence). The CDR3 runs to 14 residues. CDR3 sequence (DNA): TGTGCCAGCAGCATAAGGACAGGGGACACTGAAGCTTTCTTT. Translating it yields CASSIRTGDTEAFF.

This clonotype has a handful of counts. The chain links TRBV7-2 to TRBJ1-1, with 8 nucleotides matching TRBD1. Germline assignment: CDR1 SGHTA and CDR2 FQGNSA. The J segment lost 4 bases and the V segment lost 5 bases, leaving 6 bases of the junction unmatched. The CDR3 runs 14 residues. For the CDR3, the DNA is TGTGCCAGCAGCAGCCGGACAGGGAGCACTGAAGCTTTCTTT. The encoded protein is CASSSRTGSTEAFF.

This clonotype was counted at least ten times. This chain uses TRBV29-1 with TRBJ2-2, with a tentative D call TRBD1 (6 bases). CDR3 length: 14 amino acids. The germline CDR1 and CDR2 sequences are SQVTM and ANQGSEA. V was trimmed by 7 bases and J by 0 bases, leaving 12 bases between them. The CDR3 DNA reads TGCAGCGCCTCAACAGGGACGAACACCGGGGAGCTGTTTTTT. Its translation is CSASTGTNTGELFF.

This clonotype was picked up many times. The V and J genes are TRBV6-5 and TRBJ1-1; 7 bases match TRBD1. The CDR3 spans 16 residues. Losses at the gene ends were 4 bases for V and 4 bases for J; bases not matched to a gene: 12. Germline CDR1 is MNHEY and CDR2 is SVGAGI. CDR3 nucleotides: TGTGCCAGCAGTTCACCAAGACAGGGCCTTGGCACTGAAGCTTTCTTT. Amino acids: CASSSPRQGLGTEAFF.

This clonotype was recorded a few times. V and J are TRBV5-4 and TRBJ2-5; weak D call: TRBD2 (6 bases). The ends were cut back, 3 bases at V and 2 bases at J, with 23 bases in the middle. In germline, CDR1 is SGHNT, CDR2 YYREEE (reference sequence). The CDR3 totals 18 residues. The CDR3 reads CASSSIPIIRLEQETQYF. The CDR3, as DNA: TGTGCCAGCAGCTCAATCCCCATTATTCGACTAGAACAAGAGACCCAGTACTTC.

This clonotype occurred a few times. This chain joins TRBV28 and TRBJ2-1, with D possibly matching TRBD1 (5 bases). The germline gives CDR1 MDHEN, CDR2 SYDVKM. The CDR3 contains 15 residues. With 5 bases removed from V and 5 bases from J, the gap between germline ends came to 16 bases. The CDR3 here is CASSPSQENHNEQFF. The CDR3 nucleotides are TGTGCCAGCAGTCCCTCACAGGAAAATCACAATGAGCAGTTCTTC.

This chain connects TRBV20-1 to TRBJ2-1, with 11 bases aligning to TRBD2. The V gene end was trimmed by 7 bases and the J gene end by 4 bases; junction bases not matched to a gene: 6. The CDR3 is 14 amino acids. CDR1 DFQATT and CDR2 SNEGSKA come from the germline V gene (reference sequence). The CDR3 DNA is TGCAGTGTCCCGGGACTAGCGGAGTACAATGAGCAGTTCTTC. It translates to CSVPGLAEYNEQFF.

In its sample, this clonotype was seen many times. The V gene is TRBV20-1, the J gene TRBJ2-5; TRBD1 agrees at 7 bases. The CDR3 spans 14 residues. The V segment lost 7 bases and the J segment 2 bases; nucleotides outside the gene matches: 10. Germline CDR1 DFQATT, CDR2 SNEGSKA (reference sequence). CDR3 bases: TGCAGTGTCGTAGGAGACAGGGAACAAGAGACCCAGTACTTC. Its translation is CSVVGDREQETQYF.

The table lists this clonotype with many counts. This chain links TRBV6-5 with TRBJ2-1; TRBD2 matches 9 bases. Germline V gene data show CDR1 as MNHEY and CDR2 as SVGAGI. This CDR3 region has 14 residues. The ends lost 3 bases at V and 12 bases at J; junction bases unmatched: 9. The CDR3 DNA follows: TGTGCCAGCAGTTATCACCGTAGCGGGAGCTTGCAGTTCTTC. This translates into CASSYHRSGSLQFF.

This clonotype was observed many times. The genes are TRBV30 and TRBJ1-4; the match to TRBD1 covers 8 bases. CDR1 is GTSNPN, CDR2 SVGIG, per germline (reference sequence). The CDR3 loop spans 15 amino acids. The V gene end was trimmed by 1 base and the J gene end by 2 bases; junction bases not matched to a gene: 3. In nucleotides, the CDR3 is TGTGCCTGGAGTGGCCAGGGGGCTACTAATGAAAAACTGTTTTTT. Translated, it gives CAWSGQGATNEKLFF.

The chain combines TRBV28 with TRBJ2-5; no firm D call. This CDR3 spans 13 amino acids. V gave up 0 bases and J gave up 0 bases, with 2 bases separating them. Germline V gene sequence: CDR1 MDHEN, CDR2 SYDVKM. The CDR3 coding sequence is TGTGCCAGCAGTTTATGGGACCAAGAGACCCAGTACTTC. This codes for CASSLWDQETQYF.

This clonotype has a count of ten or more. The V call is TRBV28, the J call TRBJ1-2, with 10 bases lining up with TRBD1. Per the germline V gene, CDR1 is MDHEN and CDR2 is SYDVKM. CDR3 length: 13 amino acids. Trimming at V came to 3 bases and at J to 8 bases, leaving 3 bases not matched to a gene. CDR3 protein: CASSLDRGWGYTF. As DNA, the CDR3 is TGTGCCAGCAGTTTGGACAGGGGGTGGGGCTACACCTTC.

The sample holds a few counts of this clonotype. The V and J genes are TRBV19 and TRBJ2-1; D ambiguous. V dropped 5 bases and J dropped 0 bases, with 11 bases sitting between them. The CDR3 is 15 amino acids. CDR1 LNHDA and CDR2 SQIVND come from the germline V gene (reference sequence). CDR3 amino acids: CASSSDKSSYNEQFF. The CDR3 DNA sequence: TGTGCCAGTAGTTCCGACAAGAGCTCCTACAATGAGCAGTTCTTC.

This clonotype showed up many times. The chain couples TRBV28 to TRBJ1-1; D remains unclear. This CDR3 spans 14 amino acids. The V gene's germline CDR1 is MDHEN and CDR2 SYDVKM. Deletions cut 9 bases from V and 1 base from J, with 15 bases between. The CDR3 coding sequence is TGTGCCAGTAGCCAAGAAACGGGGAACACTGAAGCTTTCTTT. Protein product: CASSQETGNTEAFF.

This clonotype has only a few counts. This chain connects TRBV25-1 to TRBJ1-6; TRBD1 matches 8 bases. J gave up 6 bases and V 6 bases, and 7 bases lay outside the gene matches. CDR1 MGHDK and CDR2 SYGVNS come from the germline V gene. This CDR3 contains 15 residues. CDR3: CASRTGEGANSPLHF. The CDR3 DNA sequence: TGTGCCAGCAGGACAGGGGAGGGGGCTAATTCACCCCTCCACTTT.

This clonotype was recorded at least ten times. The chain employs TRBV28 and TRBJ2-5; 8 nucleotides line up with TRBD1. Losses at the gene ends were 5 bases for V and 5 bases for J; bases not matched to a gene: 16. The CDR3 is 17 residues long. Germline V CDR1 and CDR2: MDHEN, SYDVKM. The CDR3 reads CASSRPSGQGIMETQYF. CDR3 DNA sequence: TGTGCCAGCAGTAGGCCCAGCGGACAGGGTATTATGGAGACCCAGTACTTC.

The sample holds many counts of this clonotype. The rearrangement uses TRBV28 and TRBJ2-7; a possible D gene is TRBD1 (6 bases). The CDR3 sequence is 15 residues long. The germline V gene encodes CDR1 MDHEN and CDR2 SYDVKM. V lost 4 bases, J lost 4 bases, and 17 bases lay in between. This chain's CDR3 is CASSSLQGIPYEQYF. DNA of the CDR3: TGTGCCAGCAGTTCTCTCCAGGGGATACCATACGAGCAGTACTTC.

This clonotype was seen at least ten times. The V gene is TRBV18, the J gene TRBJ1-4, with TRBD1 identical over 9 bases. Per germline, CDR1 KGHSH and CDR2 LQKENI. Losses at the gene ends were 8 bases for V and 6 bases for J; bases not matched to a gene: 4. This CDR3 spans 13 amino acids. CDR3 residues: CASLDRGDEKLFF. The DNA of the CDR3 is TGTGCCAGCCTGGACAGGGGTGATGAAAAACTGTTTTTT.

This clonotype was recorded at least ten times. The chain uses TRBV5-5 and TRBJ2-7; 10 bases match TRBD1. Trimming took 2 bases from V and 3 from J; bases not matched to a gene: 2. Germline V lookup: CDR1 SGHKS, CDR2 YYEKEE (reference sequence). The length of the CDR3 is 14 residues. In DNA form, the CDR3 reads TGTGCCAGCAGCTTCGGACAGGGGGTCTACGAGCAGTACTTC. Encoded protein: CASSFGQGVYEQYF. The full variable domain, with the rest looked up from reference TRBV5-5 and TRBJ2-7, is DAGVTQSPTHLIKTRGQQVTLRCSPISGHKSVSWYQQVLGQGPQFIFQYYEKEERGRGNFPDRFSARQFPNYSSELNVNALLLGDSALYLCASSFGQGVYEQYFGPGTRLTVT.

Regarding this clonotype: The conserved phenylalanine or tryptophan is not found at the CDR3 terminus, so this likely reflects a read error. The rearrangement uses TRBV27 and TRBJ1-1, with D unclear. CDR1 is MNHEY, CDR2 SMNVEV, per germline (reference sequence). Between the trimmed V and J ends, which lost 3 bases and 0 bases, there was a span of 5 bases. The CDR3 runs 13 residues. The CDR3 loop is CASSFQVNTEAFL. The CDR3 DNA follows: TGTGCCAGCAGTTTTCAGGTGAACACTGAAGCTTTCCTT.

The chain carries TRBV7-9 and TRBJ2-5, with D hard to call. V lost 5 bases and J lost 0, with 19 bases in between. Per the germline V gene, CDR1 is SEHNR and CDR2 is FQNEAQ (reference sequence). This CDR3 is built from 17 residues. The CDR3 here is CASSLPRTRADQETQYF. The DNA of the CDR3 is TGTGCCAGCAGCCTCCCCCGAACACGGGCCGACCAAGAGACCCAGTACTTC.